This T cell receptor beta chain was captured in a study of cytomegalovirus exposure and HLA in healthy donors (dated by TCRdb to the late 2010s). About the investigation overall: An earlier analysis of approximately 550 of the donors reported 250 to 300 Gb of sequence data and about 100 million unique TCR beta sequences from about 200 million T cells. An early release that covered about 600 HLA-typed donors contained around 300 gigabases of sequencing data and 85 million to 100 million unique TCR sequences. The genetic ancestry cluster associated with self-reported Caucasian donors included 65% to 90% of the roughly 410 genotyped donors. The aim of the study was to test whether cataloging public T cell receptors could identify signatures of past pathogen exposure. The T cell repertoires of several hundred subjects were profiled by immunosequencing and related to cytomegalovirus serostatus. A separate validation cohort of 90 to 150 different subjects was used in addition to the approximately 670-subject first cohort. To predict cytomegalovirus infection status, the study brought together high-throughput TCR immunosequencing, statistical association of individual TCRs with disease status, and machine learning. A later analysis re-examined previously published TCR beta repertoires from about 670 donors and added high-resolution HLA genotyping to investigate patterns of TCR occurrence. Rather than using new phenotypic data, the later analysis identified candidate immune exposures from TCR beta sequences and from how often those sequences occurred across donors. An earlier analysis of several hundred of the donors applied high-throughput TCR beta sequencing to assess whether each TCR beta V gene segment acted as functional or pseudogenic. Donor age, sex, ethnicity and CMV serostatus were compiled together with the repertoire data. A later genetic analysis used genome-wide SNP genotypes for about 65% of the 666 donors, treating that subset as a discovery cohort. Every repertoire in the discovery cohort had been generated on one and the same sequencing platform. Both class I and class II loci were covered by HLA typing, at four-digit resolution. Typing coverage varied by locus: 629-630 donors for A, B, C, DRB1 and DQB1; approximately 500 for DQA1; some 610 for DPA1; around 490 for DPB1. Because of strong linkage in the cohort, roughly five DR-DQ haplotypes were treated as single units for association and clustering. Among around 400 genotyped donors of the cohort, an average of approximately 240,000 unique TCR beta nucleotide sequences was sequenced per donor, of which about 19% were non-productive.

CDR1 SGHRS and CDR2 YFSETQ were looked up in the germline V gene. Inclusive of the bounding cysteine and phenylalanine, the CDR3 is 21 residues long. Just the 63-base CDR3 DNA is kept, in frame starting at base 1. Trimming leaves V shorter by 4 bases and J shorter by 2 bases, with the junction holding 23 bases beyond the gene matches. In total, fewer than 750 healthy bone marrow donors made up the cohort. At the time of sampling, all cohort members were nominally healthy, though unrecorded immune exposures were likely present. The donor tested CMV seronegative and was one of the 352 seronegative cohort members. Each donor provided a peripheral blood sample, and peripheral blood mononuclear cells were used for TCR beta sequencing. The Qiagen DNeasy Blood Extraction Kit was used to extract genomic DNA from the blood cell samples. Concerning this clone itself: Its antigen is currently not known. No base qualities exist here, and no much larger clone lies one base off it.

Library preparation employed the immunoSEQ multiplex PCR assay. A mixture of 60 forward primers for TCR Vbeta segments and 13 reverse primers for TCR Jbeta segments was used in the multiplex PCR. A multiplex PCR assay on genomic DNA amplified the CDR3 region of rearranged TCR beta genes. The amplified TCR beta libraries were sequenced on the Illumina HiSeq System as 87-base-pair reads. As for how the authors treated the data: A later analysis tallied roughly 78 million unique TCR beta chains across the approximately 670 repertoires, and roughly 11 million of those chains were shared by two or more donors. Raw reads were error-corrected and collapsed into unique sequences by a nearest-neighbor algorithm in which closely related sequences were merged to remove PCR and sequencing errors. Alignment of CDR3 sequences to IMGT reference sequences was used to assign V, D and J gene segments. For a sequence to be retained, at least a six-nucleotide match to both a V gene segment and a J gene segment was required. Rearrangements were called productive when the CDR3 lacked stop codons and stayed in frame with V and J; all others were non-productive. Following IMGT convention, CDR3 was defined as the stretch from the second conserved V-encoded cysteine to the conserved J-encoded phenylalanine. The earlier analysis of 550 to 650 of the donors excluded any sequence lacking an unambiguous match to a single V gene segment. In an earlier analysis of several hundred of the donors, V segments were called functional above 56.7% productive rearrangements and were called segregating when the between-donor standard deviation exceeded 5%. A statistical classification framework was developed to diagnose cytomegalovirus status using the catalog of TCR beta chain sequences. In a later analysis, V and J genes were assigned by comparing TCR nucleotide sequences against IMGT/GENE-DB human TR gene sequences. A later analysis assigned CDR3 sequences and most-parsimonious VDJ recombination scenarios with the TCRdist pipeline. In a later analysis, each TCR beta chain was defined by its CDR3 amino acid sequence together with its V-gene family, and reads lacking a unique V-gene family were excluded. To address suspected cross-contamination and a sequencing artifact, a later analysis removed around 600 highly shared, low-generation-probability nucleotide sequences. In a later analysis, a clonal expansion index for each public chain was calculated from normalized within-repertoire ranks of inferred template counts. Generation probabilities in a later analysis came from a VDJ recombination model fitted to out-of-frame rearrangements, and those results were checked against IGoR. A later analysis scored TCR-TCR, TCR-HLA and TCR-CMV co-occurrence with hypergeometric tests, applying a repertoire-size bias correction to TCR pairs. A later analysis estimated false discovery rates by permuting HLA or CMV assignments 20 times. A later analysis grouped co-occurring TCRs with DBSCAN, adding TCRdist sequence similarity when clustering within HLA-allele-positive subsets. Repertoires with fewer than 30,000 or more than 120,000 public chains were left out of co-occurrence clustering, as were five repertoires with anomalous nucleotide sharing. TCRdb stores this immuneACCESS table with in-frame sequences only. Part of the clones is absent; in the studies checked, under half of the shortfall reflects unresolved V genes, and no reason is known for the rest. For V, J and clone size, that table is used; D and trimming come from the DNA. The sample table holds some 160,000 clones, of which around 80% were seen once. The top ten constitute approximately 1.5% of the sample.

Broader findings and caveats from the paper: Correlated functional status among segregating V segments might reflect linkage disequilibrium, but an unknown experimental factor could not be ruled out. In an earlier analysis of several hundred of the donors, most TCR beta V segments were observed in productive rearrangements about 87% or about 30% of the time, broadly matching IMGT annotations. CMV serostatus was the only immune exposure information available for the cohort. The classifier was reported to diagnose cytomegalovirus status with high specificity and sensitivity in both the original and validation cohorts. In this cohort, only TCR beta chains were sequenced, and detectable features were limited by the absence of alpha or paired-chain data. Because HLA typing was missing for some donors at each locus, association tests included only the typed subset. In vitro tests confirmed that a few of the cytomegalovirus-associated TCR beta chains recognize cytomegalovirus antigens. In a later analysis, several top co-occurrence clusters were reported to appear linked to parvovirus B19, influenza, CMV and Epstein-Barr virus. Some IMGT-functional V segments, including TRBV6-2 and TRBV6-3, could not be told apart with the 87-base-pair reads, so those segments were excluded. In the study, 150 to 200 TCR beta chains were listed as associated with cytomegalovirus. Most TCR sequences were observed very rarely across donors, whereas some public TCRs were present in many individuals. A further reported finding was that TCR beta sequences accurately predicted the HLA-A and HLA-B alleles for most subjects in the first cohort. A later genetic analysis reported fewer N-insertions in productive TCRs among donors in an Asian-associated ancestry cluster than the roughly 670-donor mean. A later analysis associated some 17,000 TCR beta sequences with specific HLA alleles at a false discovery rate of 0.05. It was suggested by the authors that the approach could potentially be generalized to other disease states and immunological phenotypes. A later analysis found that TCR association rates varied across HLA loci, with DRB1 alleles showing the most associated TCRs and HLA-C alleles the fewest. V-gene and J-gene trimming of TCR beta chains was associated with a missense DCLRE1C variant in a later genetic analysis, and the association was replicated in an independent cohort. Assigning TCR associations to individual alleles was difficult when HLA alleles, especially DR and DQ, strongly co-occurred. About 15 rarely observed V segments, including chromosome 9 orphons, were excluded from the earlier analysis of about 500 of the donors because counts were too low. Sequencing depth was assumed to be roughly uniform across donors in the presence/absence analyses, though that assumption may not hold. Compared with equally common non-associated chains, HLA-associated TCR beta chains in a later analysis were more clonally expanded and had lower generation probabilities. In a later analysis, most CMV-associated TCR beta chains were found to appear HLA-restricted, with HLA associations seemingly driven largely by CMV exposure. The sequencing pipeline was judged likely to have produced a cluster of highly shared sequence variants as a technical artifact.

Material for sequencing was PBMCs. The chain is assembled from TRBV5-1 and TRBJ2-7, and TRBD2 matches 11 of the central bases. The source of this sequence is a male donor in good health and CMV-seronegative. The CDR3 reads as follows: CASSNVHQGTSGLGRAYEQYF. The DNA reads TGCGCCAGCAGCAACGTCCATCAAGGGACTAGCGGTTTGGGAAGGGCCTACGAGCAGTACTTC.